The TCR beta chain under discussion was sequenced for a study of shared clonotypes between healthy human individuals. Per the germline V gene, CDR1 is SGHVS and CDR2 is FNYEAQ. This CDR3 region has 16 residues. Only Caucasian adults living in Nashville, Tennessee served as donors. Into CD45RA+ naive and CD45RA-negative memory subsets, the CD4+ cells were split. The protocol was immunoSEQ multiplex PCR, while the TCRdb copy is restricted to in-frame clones and leaves out a portion. The repertoire holds about 1 million clones, with around 74% as singletons. Study results and caveats: Blood was the sole source, and tissue repertoires probably differ. It was the non-shared clonotypes that had lower generation probabilities than clonotypes shared by all four donors.

On this clone: No antigen is known for it.

The chain links TRBV7-6 to TRBJ2-5; 9 bases line up with TRBD1. The closer fit of TRBJ2-7 to the DNA end suggests the J call may be wrong. The sequenced sample was memory CD4+ T cells sorted from blood. The subset denotes: CD45RA-negative fraction. The receptor was derived from a man aged 18 to 30 in good health. The CDR3 protein is CASSFLPGQGTYEQYF. CDR3 DNA: TGTGCCAGCAGCTTTCTACCGGGACAGGGTACCTACGAGCAGTACTTC.